The rows below give T cell receptor beta chains drawn from one sample of a study of cytomegalovirus exposure and HLA in healthy donors. Sequenced by immunoSEQ multiplex PCR; TCRdb stores in-frame clones only, minus some. The sample consists of some 130,000 clones, roughly 79% of them appearing once. Material: PBMCs. The source is a boy aged 2 to 10 in good health and CMV-seronegative. The CDR3 runs from the conserved cysteine through the conserved F or W. Each record gives: CDR3 protein, CDR3 DNA, D gene, J gene, V gene, clone size. The D gene is left open where the match is weak. Size is omitted from some rows. Given values are once, few, many or a class for expanded clones.

CASTPRGTPWNGQETQYF TGTGCCAGCACCCCCAGGGGGACCCCATGGAATGGCCAAGAGACCCAGTACTTC TRBD1 TRBJ2-5 TRBV9 NA
CASSESAGGRNEQFF TGTGCCAGCAGTGAATCAGCGGGGGGGCGAAATGAGCAGTTCTTC TRBD2 TRBJ2-1 TRBV6-1 few
CASGLPGVSYEQYF TGTGCTAGTGGTCTCCCGGGAGTTTCCTACGAGCAGTACTTC NA TRBJ2-7 TRBV12-5 NA
CASSGGGGREKLFF TGTGCCAGCAGTGGAGGCGGGGGGCGGGAAAAACTGTTTTTT NA TRBJ1-4 TRBV2 NA
CASSDSPGTSGGAVEQFF TGTGCCAGCAGTGACTCCCCTGGGACTAGCGGGGGGGCGGTTGAGCAGTTCTTC TRBD2 TRBJ2-1 TRBV6-4 few
CASSLQSWWPQHF TGTGCCAGCAGTTTACAGTCCTGGTGGCCCCAGCATTTT NA TRBJ1-5 TRBV27 NA
CASSLGQSGANVLTF TGTGCCAGCAGCTTAGGGCAGTCTGGGGCCAACGTCCTGACTTTC NA TRBJ2-6 TRBV7-6 NA
CASRRFGTSGTNEQFF TGTGCCAGCAGACGCTTTGGAACTAGCGGGACGAATGAGCAGTTCTTC TRBD2 TRBJ2-1 TRBV7-8 NA
CAINQGANYGYTF TGTGCCATCAACCAGGGCGCTAACTATGGCTACACCTTC NA TRBJ1-2 TRBV10-3 once
CASSLAAGGPIYEQFF TGTGCCAGCAGCTTAGCGGCGGGAGGGCCCATTTATGAGCAGTTCTTC TRBD2 TRBJ2-1 TRBV7-9 NA
CASAENLSNTGELFF TGTGCCTCCGCGGAAAACCTATCGAACACCGGGGAGCTGTTTTTT NA TRBJ2-2 TRBV10-3 NA
CASRRIAGEGGELFF TGTGCCAGCAGGCGCATAGCGGGAGAGGGCGGGGAGCTGTTTTTT TRBD2 TRBJ2-2 TRBV2 NA
CASTIRASGGDTQYF TGTGCCAGCACCATAAGGGCTAGCGGGGGGGATACGCAGTATTTT TRBD2 TRBJ2-3 TRBV5-6 NA
CASSLRGLYNEQFF TGTGCCAGCAGCTTGAGGGGACTCTACAATGAGCAGTTCTTC NA TRBJ2-1 TRBV5-4 NA
CASRVDTNTGELFF TGTGCCAGCAGGGTAGACACCAACACCGGGGAGCTGTTTTTT NA TRBJ2-2 TRBV6-1 once